The 23 T cell receptor beta chains listed next were all sequenced from one sample in a study of early T cells in non-severe SARS-CoV-2 infection. MiXCR, run by TCRdb on the 5' RACE reads, gives a single entry per CDR3 protein. The sample lists tens of thousands of distinct CDR3 sequences, 9.5% to 15% occurring once. The specimen sequenced was whole blood. The receptors were sampled from an adult who was a healthcare worker with PCR-confirmed SARS-CoV-2 infection or an uninfected control (not recorded which).

About this clonotype itself: This may arise from a read error, as a much more abundant clone is one base away. The V and J genes are TRBV24-1 and TRBJ2-1; D uncertain. There are 13 residues in the CDR3. The germline V gene encodes CDR1 KGHDR and CDR2 SFDVKD. The CDR3 nucleotides read TGTGCCACCAGTGACATCTCCTTCAATGAGCAGTTCTTC. This codes for CATSDISFNEQFF.

This clonotype was picked up a small number of times. Here the CDR3 DNA reads TGTGCCAGCAGCCCCCGACAGGGCCCCTACTACGAGCAGTACTTC. Encoded protein: CASSPRQGPYYEQYF. The rearrangement links TRBV3-1 to TRBJ2-7, with 7 bases matching TRBD1. V gave up 4 bases and J gave up 3 bases; unmatched junction bases: 9. CDR3 length: 15 amino acids. CDR1 and CDR2 from the germline V gene are LGHDT and YNNKEL (reference sequence).

The chain links TRBV28 to TRBJ2-3; D is possibly TRBD2 (6 bases). V dropped 11 bases and J dropped 3 bases, with 15 bases sitting between them. CDR3 length equals 13 residues. Germline CDR1 MDHEN, CDR2 SYDVKM. This chain's CDR3 is CASVRRVTDTQYF. CDR3 bases: TGTGCCTCGGTGAGGAGGGTTACAGATACGCAGTATTTT.

Many counts were recorded for this clonotype. The rearrangement uses TRBV25-1 and TRBJ2-5; D unresolved. Germline CDR1 and CDR2: MGHDK and SYGVNS. This CDR3 comprises 11 residues. Trimming removed 5 bases from V and 6 bases from J, with 7 bases in between. CDR3 bases: TGTGCCAGCAGTCCGGAAAAGACCCAGTACTTC. It translates to CASSPEKTQYF.

In this sample, this clonotype turned up many times. The J gene is TRBJ1-2, the V gene TRBV12-3 or TRBV12-4, with TRBD1 identical over 7 bases. CDR3 length: 14 amino acids. Germline trimming cut 4 bases from V and 11 bases from J; bases unmatched to any gene: 13. The CDR3 here is CASSSWADRAWYTF. The CDR3 DNA follows: TGTGCCAGCAGTTCGTGGGCCGACAGGGCTTGGTACACCTTC.

This clonotype was observed many times. The gene calls are TRBV19 and TRBJ2-7; no clear D gene. This CDR3 spans 13 amino acids. The germline V gene has CDR1 LNHDA and CDR2 SQIVND (reference sequence). The V and J ends lost 3 bases and 6 bases respectively, with 12 bases between them. The CDR3 region is CASSIGPAGEQYF. The CDR3 DNA follows: TGTGCCAGTAGTATTGGGCCTGCTGGCGAGCAGTACTTC.

This clonotype was seen a handful of times. This chain uses TRBV9 with TRBJ2-1; D gene ambiguous. Trimming left V 0 bases short and J 10 bases short, with 11 bases between. CDR3 length equals 13 residues. Germline-derived CDR1 and CDR2 are SGDLS and YYNGEE. The CDR3 nucleotides are TGTGCCAGCAGCGTAGTCGAAGAGACCGAGCAGTTCTTC. Translated: CASSVVEETEQFF. The variable domain in full, with the rest retrieved from reference TRBV9 and TRBJ2-1, is DSGVTQTPKHLITATGQRVTLRCSPRSGDLSVYWYQQSLDQGLQFLIQYYNGEERAKGNILERFSAQQFPDLHSELNLSSLELGDSALYFCASSVVEETEQFFGPGTRLTVL.

V gene TRBV10-3 combines with J gene TRBJ2-1, with a possible D match to TRBD2 (6 bases). Germline CDR1 reads ENHRY; CDR2 reads SYGVKD. V shed 10 bases and J shed 8 bases, with 24 bases lying between them. CDR3 size: 15 residues. CDR3 DNA sequence: TGTGCCACCATGGGAGGCGACAGTTGGGGCGATGAGCAGTTCTTC. The encoded protein is CATMGGDSWGDEQFF.

About this clonotype: This is likely a read error, given that the CDR3 carries no conserved phenylalanine or tryptophan at its end. The DNA is omitted, as the CDR3 cannot be located on it reliably, and the CDR3 follows TCRdb's listing. The chain recombines TRBV6-5 with TRBJ2-5; TRBD1, as called in the table, went unchecked against the DNA. Per germline, CDR1 MNHEY and CDR2 SVGAGI. The CDR3 spans 10 amino acids, including both terminal residues. This CDR3 reads CASTADSLPM.

J is TRBJ2-7 and V is TRBV20-1; 11 bases agree with TRBD2. The CDR3 totals 21 residues. Germline-derived CDR1 and CDR2 are DFQATT and SNEGSKA (reference sequence). J lost 4 bases, V lost 6 bases, and 29 bases had no gene match. Written as DNA, the CDR3 is TGCAGTGCCCAGAGGTCCTGGGACGGGAAGTCACTAGCGGGGGCGGGATACGAGCAGTACTTC. Protein sequence: CSAQRSWDGKSLAGAGYEQYF.

This clonotype was found a few times. CDR3 sequence reads: CASRLRAGYSNQPQHF. The CDR3 DNA sequence: TGTGCCAGCAGATTGAGGGCCGGCTATAGCAATCAGCCCCAGCATTTT. The chain recombines TRBV6-1 with TRBJ1-5; no definite D call. Between the trimmed V and J ends, which lost 6 bases and 0 bases, there was a span of 15 bases. The CDR3 is 16 amino acids. Germline V lookup: CDR1 MNHNS, CDR2 SASEGT.

This clonotype was counted at least ten times. The chain joins TRBV18 to TRBJ2-1; 11 positions agree with TRBD2. Trimming cost V 5 bases and J 6 bases; bases outside gene matches: 9. This CDR3 has 16 residues. Germline V CDR1 and CDR2: KGHSH, LQKENI. CDR3 region: CASSDTSGGLSNEQFF. DNA of the CDR3: TGTGCCAGCTCAGATACTAGCGGGGGCCTCTCCAATGAGCAGTTCTTC.

The V gene is TRBV29-1, the J gene TRBJ2-2, with D unresolved. The CDR3 sequence is 13 residues long. Trimming took 2 bases from V and 0 from J, leaving 4 bases between them. The germline V gene encodes CDR1 SQVTM and CDR2 ANQGSEA. The CDR3 region has the DNA TGCAGCGTTGAACCAGCGAACACCGGGGAGCTGTTTTTT. This sequence encodes CSVEPANTGELFF.

This clonotype was detected ten times or more. The rearrangement uses TRBV5-8 and TRBJ1-5; 9 bases align to TRBD1. The germline gives CDR1 SGHTS, CDR2 YDEGEE. V trimming: 4 bases; J trimming: 1 base; junction bases outside the gene matches: 3. This CDR3 spans 15 amino acids. Here the CDR3 reads CASSQGQGSNQPQHF. DNA of the CDR3: TGTGCCAGCAGCCAGGGACAGGGAAGCAATCAGCCCCAGCATTTT.

This clonotype showed up just once. Just one base apart from a much larger clone, this may be a read error. The rearrangement links TRBV29-1 to TRBJ2-5; tentative D call: TRBD2 (5 bases). The CDR3 extends over 10 amino acids. CDR1 and CDR2 from the germline V gene are SQVTM and ANQGSEA. The CDR3 sequence: CSVAGETQNF. In nucleotides, the CDR3 is TGCAGCGTCGCTGGGGAGACCCAGAACTTC.

The V gene is TRBV7-9, the J gene TRBJ2-3; D is unresolved. Trimming pared 3 bases from V and 7 bases from J, leaving 8 bases between. The CDR3 has 12 residues. Germline V lookup: CDR1 SEHNR, CDR2 FQNEAQ (reference sequence). The chain's CDR3 is CASSFPLNTQYF. The CDR3 DNA reads as TGTGCCAGCAGCTTCCCTCTAAATACGCAGTATTTT.

At least ten counts were recorded for this clonotype. The chain carries TRBV11-2 and TRBJ2-1, with D possibly called TRBD1 or TRBD2 (5 bases each). CDR3 length: 16 residues. The V end was cut by 4 bases, the J end by 0 bases, with 13 bases between. Germline V gene lookup returns CDR1 SGHAT and CDR2 FQNNGV. The CDR3 loop reads CASSSGALFSYNEQFF. The CDR3 DNA is TGTGCCAGCAGCTCCGGGGCCCTATTCTCCTACAATGAGCAGTTCTTC.

This clonotype was picked up many times. The rearrangement links TRBV16 to TRBJ1-6; TRBD1 matches at 8 bases. The CDR3 extends over 15 amino acids. Per germline, CDR1 KGHSY and CDR2 FQNENV. V lost 2 bases to trimming and J lost 9 bases; unmatched junction nucleotides: 6. CDR3 nucleotide sequence: TGTGCCAGCAGCCAAAGTGGACAGGGAATTTCACCCCTCCACTTT. It encodes CASSQSGQGISPLHF.

The chain has TRBV5-1 and TRBJ2-5; 11 bases fit TRBD1. Trimming at V came to 8 bases and at J to 1 base, leaving 7 bases not matched to a gene. This CDR3 spans 15 amino acids. The V gene's germline CDR1 is SGHRS and CDR2 YFSETQ. The DNA for the CDR3 is TGCGCCAGTCAACCGGACAGGGGGCTCCAAGAGACCCAGTACTTC. Translated: CASQPDRGLQETQYF.

The gene calls are TRBV6-6 and TRBJ2-2; D is undetermined. With 5 bases removed from V and 2 bases from J, the gap between germline ends came to 9 bases. Germline assignment: CDR1 MNHNY and CDR2 SVGAGI (reference sequence). This CDR3 has 14 residues. This CDR3 reads CASSRALNTGELFF. In nucleotides, the CDR3 is TGTGCCAGCAGTAGGGCCCTTAACACCGGGGAGCTGTTTTTT.

This clonotype has at least ten counts. The chain has TRBV29-1 and TRBJ1-1; weak D call: TRBD1 (5 bases). Deletions cut 7 bases from V and 4 bases from J, with 19 bases between. Germline V gene lookup returns CDR1 SQVTM and CDR2 ANQGSEA. This CDR3 contains 14 residues. CDR3 in amino acids: CSAGTGGLFTEAFF. CDR3 in DNA: TGCAGCGCTGGGACGGGGGGTTTATTCACTGAAGCTTTCTTT.

This clonotype came up a few times. The chain employs TRBV2 and TRBJ1-5; D not resolved. The germline V and J ends were trimmed by 4 bases and 4 bases, with 8 bases remaining between them. This CDR3 has 13 residues. Per the germline V gene, CDR1 is SNHLY and CDR2 is FYNNEI. CDR3 residues: CASSGSGNQPQHF. DNA for the CDR3: TGTGCCAGCAGTGGCAGCGGAAATCAGCCCCAGCATTTT.

Of note for this clonotype: One base away lies a much larger clone, so this may be a sequencing read error. No conserved phenylalanine or tryptophan ends this CDR3, so it is likely a read error. The chain employs TRBV5-1 and TRBJ2-3; D possibly uses TRBD1 or TRBD2 (5 bases each). Germline CDR1 reads SGHRS; CDR2 reads YFSETQ. V gave up 0 bases and J gave up 0 bases, with 11 bases separating them. The CDR3 spans 16 residues. This chain's CDR3 is CASSLGGSGSTDTQYL. DNA of the CDR3: TGCGCCAGCAGCTTGGGAGGGTCAGGGAGCACAGATACGCAGTATCTT.